These 6 T cell receptor beta chains came from one sample sequenced in a study of cytomegalovirus exposure and HLA in healthy donors (dated by TCRdb to about 2017). Libraries were built with the immunoSEQ multiplex PCR assay. For the multiplex PCR, a mixture combining 60 forward primers for TCR Vbeta segments and 13 reverse primers for TCR Jbeta segments was used. In TCRdb, the immuneACCESS table is reduced to in-frame sequences with V and J assigned. These tables do not hold every clone; where another copy was compared, an unresolved V gene accounts for under half, and the others remain unexplained. Across this sample there are around 120,000 clones, with roughly 82% seen only once. The ten biggest clones cover 10% to 12% of the sample. Sequenced sample: PBMCs. These receptor sequences come from a male donor in good health and CMV-seropositive.

This chain connects TRBV9 to TRBJ2-2; 13 bases are shared with TRBD2. The CDR3 sequence is 16 residues long. V was clipped by 0 bases and J by 4 bases; unmatched bases: 0. Germline CDR1 is SGDLS and CDR2 is YYNGEE. In DNA, the CDR3 is TGTGCCAGCAGCGTAGGGACTAGCGGGAGCACCGGGGAGCTGTTTTTT. Residues: CASSVGTSGSTGELFF. Full variable domain (missing parts from reference TRBV9 and TRBJ2-2): DSGVTQTPKHLITATGQRVTLRCSPRSGDLSVYWYQQSLDQGLQFLIQYYNGEERAKGNILERFSAQQFPDLHSELNLSSLELGDSALYFCASSVGTSGSTGELFFGEGSRLTVL.

Concerning this clone: Its ends do not fully match the called genes, so a read error is possible. The chain combines TRBV7-9 with TRBJ1-1; D ambiguous. This CDR3 region has 12 residues. Per the germline V gene, CDR1 is SEHNR and CDR2 is FQNEAQ (reference sequence). As DNA, the CDR3 is TGTTCCAGCAGCCGCGGTAAAACTGAAGCTTTCTTT. As protein: CSSSRGKTEAFF.

The chain links TRBV5-1 to TRBJ1-1; D not certain. Deletions cut 3 bases from V and 6 bases from J, with 12 bases between. The CDR3 sequence is 13 residues long. Per germline, CDR1 SGHRS and CDR2 YFSETQ. The CDR3 reads CASSSDSVAEAFF. The CDR3 DNA reads as TGCGCCAGCAGCTCGGACTCGGTAGCTGAAGCTTTCTTT.

The chain carries TRBV7-9 and TRBJ1-2, with a weak D call TRBD1 (6 bases). V lost 5 bases to trimming and J lost 4 bases, with 11 bases between them. Germline lookup yields CDR1 SEHNR and CDR2 FQNEAQ (reference sequence). The CDR3 loop spans 13 amino acids. CDR3 loop: CASSEDRTYGYTF. The CDR3 nucleotides read TGTGCCAGCAGCGAGGACAGAACCTATGGCTACACCTTC.

This chain connects TRBV30 to TRBJ1-1, with D possibly TRBD1 on 6 matching bases. Germline V CDR1 and CDR2: GTSNPN, SVGIG (reference sequence). This CDR3 spans 13 amino acids. Trimming took 8 bases from V and 3 from J, leaving 16 bases between them. Written as DNA, the CDR3 is TGTGCCCGCCAGGGGAGGGAGGACACTGAAGCTTTCTTT. It translates to CARQGREDTEAFF.

The gene calls are TRBV5-1 and TRBJ2-2; no firm D call. This CDR3 contains 16 residues. From germline, CDR1 is SGHRS and CDR2 YFSETQ. Trimming left V 0 bases short and J 6 bases short, with 15 bases between. The CDR3 protein is CASSLDTEIGSGELFF. For the CDR3, the DNA is TGCGCCAGCAGCTTGGATACCGAAATCGGTTCCGGGGAGCTGTTTTTT. Full variable domain (rest looked up from reference TRBV5-1 and TRBJ2-2): KAGVTQTPRYLIKTRGQQVTLSCSPISGHRSVSWYQQTPGQGLQFLFEYFSETQRNKGNFPGRFSGRQFSNSRSEMNVSTLELGDSALYLCASSLDTEIGSGELFFGEGSRLTVL.